Listed here are 21 T cell receptor beta chains from one sample, sequenced in a study of prognosis after radiotherapy for stage I lung cancer. Template was genomic DNA; TCR beta CDR3 amplified in two multiplex PCR rounds. Gene-specific TRBV and TRBJ primers were used in PCR round one. TCRdb processed the multiplex PCR reads anew with MiXCR; each CDR3 protein has one entry. The sample has about 27,000 distinct CDR3 sequences, about half seen once. Sequences were derived from PBMCs, sampled before or after stereotactic body radiation therapy (not recorded which). These receptors were collected from a donor at least 50 years old with non-small cell lung cancer.

Concerning this clonotype: This probably arose from a read error, given a far larger clone one base away. The chain couples TRBV6-8 to TRBJ1-5; no reliable D call. In germline, CDR1 is MNHGY, CDR2 SAAAGT. The V and J ends lost 8 bases and 0 bases respectively, with 14 bases between them. This CDR3 has 15 amino acids. The DNA for the CDR3 is TGTGCCAGCTTATGCACAGCCGATAGCAATCAGCCCCAGCATTTT. Its translation: CASLCTADSNQPQHF.

V usage is TRBV28 and J usage is TRBJ2-2; 10 positions agree with TRBD2. The germline CDR1 and CDR2 sequences are MDHEN and SYDVKM. The V and J ends lost 7 bases and 4 bases, in that order; junction bases with no gene match: 6. This CDR3 is 15 amino acids long. The CDR3 region has the DNA TGTGCCAGCAAAGGAGCTAGCGGGAGCACCGGGGAGCTGTTTTTT. Encoded protein: CASKGASGSTGELFF.

This clonotype has ten or more counts. The chain couples TRBV10-2 to TRBJ2-1, with 8 bases matching TRBD1. The V and J ends lost 4 bases and 8 bases, in that order; junction bases with no gene match: 4. CDR3 size: 13 residues. Germline-derived CDR1 and CDR2 are WSHSY and SAAADI. This CDR3 reads CASSGRGRDEQFF. CDR3 coding DNA: TGCGCCAGCAGTGGCAGGGGGCGCGATGAGCAGTTCTTC.

The table lists this clonotype with many counts. The rearrangement uses TRBV24-1 and TRBJ2-5; perhaps TRBD2 as D (6 bases). Trimming cost V 4 bases and J 9 bases, with 17 bases left between them. The germline V gene has CDR1 KGHDR and CDR2 SFDVKD. The CDR3 is 14 residues long. CDR3 bases: TGTGCCACCAGTGAGGGCCAGCCCACGGGGGCCCAGTACTTC. It is translated as CATSEGQPTGAQYF.

The CDR3 sequence: CSVQSGVRNQPQHF. The CDR3 bases are TGCAGTGTTCAGAGCGGGGTCCGCAATCAGCCCCAGCATTTT. The chain couples TRBV20-1 to TRBJ1-5; D uncertain. The ends were cut back, 7 bases at V and 2 bases at J, with 15 bases in the middle. The germline gives CDR1 DFQATT, CDR2 SNEGSKA (reference sequence). The CDR3 runs 14 residues.

The table lists this clonotype with many counts. This chain joins TRBV19 and TRBJ2-1, with D possibly matching TRBD2 (5 bases). The CDR3 consists of 16 residues. V lost 5 bases, J lost 0 bases, and 14 bases lay in between. Germline assignment: CDR1 LNHDA and CDR2 SQIVND (reference sequence). CDR3 residues: CASSPRTLSSYNEQFF. The CDR3, as DNA: TGTGCCAGTAGTCCCAGGACTTTAAGCTCCTACAATGAGCAGTTCTTC.

This clonotype has at least ten counts. The V call is TRBV3-1, the J call TRBJ1-6, with D perhaps TRBD1 (5 bases). Germline lookup yields CDR1 LGHDT and CDR2 YNNKEL (reference sequence). Trimming pared 4 bases from V and 6 bases from J, leaving 16 bases between. This CDR3 contains 16 residues. CDR3 nucleotides: TGTGCCAGCAGCCGTATCGGGACGGGCTTTAATTCACCCCTCCACTTT. It specifies CASSRIGTGFNSPLHF.

As concerns this clonotype: This probably arose from a read error, given a far larger clone one base away. This sequence joins TRBV6-4 and TRBJ2-1, with 8 nucleotides matching TRBD2. There are 16 residues in the CDR3. Germline CDR1 is MRHNA and CDR2 is SNTAGT. V lost 6 bases to trimming and J lost 2 bases; unmatched junction nucleotides: 9. The CDR3 loop reads CASRIIAGWPYNEQFF. In DNA form, the CDR3 reads TGTGCCAGCAGAATCATAGCGGGATGGCCCTACAATGAGCAGTTCTTC.

Of note for this clonotype: Given a far larger clone just one base away, this is likely a sequencing read error. The chain couples TRBV12-3 or TRBV12-4 to TRBJ1-5, with a tentative D call TRBD1 (6 bases). The CDR3 covers 17 residues. The CDR3 region is CSSSQGGAILSNQPQHF. The DNA for the CDR3 is TGTTCCAGCAGCCAAGGGGGGGCCATTTTAAGCAATCAGCCCCAGCATTTT.

Many counts were recorded for this clonotype. The chain is built from TRBV27 and TRBJ2-7, with TRBD2 matching 15 bases. The CDR3 extends over 19 amino acids. V trimming: 0 bases; J trimming: 2 bases; junction bases outside the gene matches: 8. Germline CDR1 and CDR2: MNHEY and SMNVEV (reference sequence). The CDR3 here is CASSLSGGLAGGSPYEQYF. CDR3 nucleotides: TGTGCCAGCAGTTTATCGGGGGGACTAGCGGGAGGAAGTCCCTACGAGCAGTACTTC.

This clonotype was observed many times. V and J are TRBV6-2 or TRBV6-3 and TRBJ2-5; TRBD1 agrees at 10 bases. V was clipped by 5 bases and J by 1 base; unmatched bases: 7. Germline values: CDR1 MNHEY, CDR2 SVGEGT. CDR3 length: 16 amino acids. The CDR3 DNA is TGTGCCAGCAGTGACAGGGGGCTTTATCTCCAAGAGACCCAGTACTTC. Protein: CASSDRGLYLQETQYF.

The J gene is TRBJ2-7, the V gene TRBV19; no clear D. Germline CDR1 LNHDA, CDR2 SQIVND (reference sequence). This CDR3 has 14 residues. Trimming took 3 bases from V and 2 from J, leaving 11 bases between them. CDR3 coding DNA: TGTGCCAGTAGTATCACGGGCGTACCCTACGAGCAGTACTTC. It translates to CASSITGVPYEQYF.

A remark on this clonotype: A junction boundary mismatches the germline segment, possibly from a read error. The J gene is TRBJ1-2, the V gene TRBV6-1; 9 nucleotides line up with TRBD1. CDR1 MNHNS and CDR2 SASEGT come from the germline V gene. The CDR3 is made up of 14 amino acids. DNA of the CDR3: TGTGCCATCAGTCCCCGGGACAGGGTGGGTTGCTACACCTTC. This codes for CAISPRDRVGCYTF.

Points on this clonotype: This likely came from a read error, as a far larger clone is one base away. This chain links TRBV6-9 with TRBJ2-2, with 7 bases identical to TRBD2. The CDR3 loop spans 16 amino acids. CDR1 MNHGY and CDR2 SVAAGI come from the germline V gene. The DNA of the CDR3 is TGTGCCAGCAGGCCTACTTCTAGCGGCAGCACCTGGGAGCTGTTTTTT. It translates to CASRPTSSGSTWELFF.

Notes on this clonotype: This clone may be a read error of a much larger clone one base away. This sequence joins TRBV19 and TRBJ2-5; TRBD1 matches at 7 bases. CDR1 and CDR2 from the germline V gene are LNHDA and SQIVND (reference sequence). This CDR3 spans 14 amino acids. The ends lost 4 bases at V and 2 bases at J; junction bases unmatched: 4. Here the CDR3 reads CASSSSRGQETQYF. The CDR3 region has the DNA TGTGCCAGTAGTAGCAGCAGGGGGCAAGAGACCCAGTACTTC.

To note about this clonotype: A single base separates this from a much larger clone, so it may be a read error. A read error is likely, as this CDR3 ends without the conserved phenylalanine or tryptophan. The rearrangement joins TRBV6-1 to TRBJ2-5; TRBD1 agrees at 8 bases. The V gene's germline CDR1 is MNHNS and CDR2 SASEGT. Losses at the gene ends were 6 bases for V and 1 base for J; bases not matched to a gene: 4. This CDR3 contains 14 residues. CDR3 DNA sequence: TGTGCCAGCAGCAAGACAGGGGCCCAAGAGACCCAGTACTTA. It specifies CASSKTGAQETQYL.

Note on this clonotype: It is likely a read error: a sequence one base away is far more abundant. The genes are TRBV6-4 and TRBJ1-3; D unresolved. Germline lookup yields CDR1 MRHNA and CDR2 SNTAGT. The V gene lost 3 bases and the J gene lost 3 bases, with 15 bases spanning the gap. The CDR3 totals 16 residues. The CDR3 protein is CASSEHSLNSGNTIYF. DNA of the CDR3: TGTGCCAGCAGTGAACACAGCTTAAATAGTGGAAACACCATATATTTT.

This clonotype was found many times. This sequence joins TRBV6-4 and TRBJ2-5, with unresolved D. Trimming stripped 4 bases from V and 1 base from J, with 7 bases between. Germline CDR1 is MRHNA and CDR2 is SNTAGT. This CDR3 comprises 13 residues. CDR3 DNA sequence: TGTGCCAGCAGTGCGCAGCCCCAAGAGACCCAGTACTTC. Translating gives CASSAQPQETQYF.

Comment on this clonotype: This clone may be a read error of a much larger clone one base away. The J gene is TRBJ2-5, the V gene TRBV30; weak D call: TRBD1 (5 bases). The germline CDR1 and CDR2 sequences are GTSNPN and SVGIG (reference sequence). Deletions cut 4 bases from V and 2 bases from J, with 8 bases between. The CDR3 is made up of 12 amino acids. The CDR3 DNA reads as TGTGCCTGGACAGGGCTGCAAGAGACCCAGTACTTC. Residues: CAWTGLQETQYF.

Many counts were recorded for this clonotype. J is TRBJ2-2 and V is TRBV19, with a tentative D call TRBD2 (6 bases). This CDR3 has 15 amino acids. With 0 bases removed from V and 4 bases from J, the gap between germline ends came to 9 bases. Germline lookup yields CDR1 LNHDA and CDR2 SQIVND (reference sequence). CDR3 region: CASSIDGGITGELFF. CDR3 nucleotides: TGTGCCAGTAGTATAGACGGGGGAATCACCGGGGAGCTGTTTTTT.

The table lists this clonotype with many counts. A much larger clone is a single base away; this may be a read error. The chain carries TRBV27 and TRBJ1-6; TRBD1 is a possible D gene (5 bases). Per germline, CDR1 MNHEY and CDR2 SMNVEV (reference sequence). The CDR3 extends over 14 amino acids. CDR3 nucleotides: TGTGCCAGCAGGGCGGGACGGTTTAATTCACCCCCCCACTTT. This sequence encodes CASRAGRFNSPPHF.